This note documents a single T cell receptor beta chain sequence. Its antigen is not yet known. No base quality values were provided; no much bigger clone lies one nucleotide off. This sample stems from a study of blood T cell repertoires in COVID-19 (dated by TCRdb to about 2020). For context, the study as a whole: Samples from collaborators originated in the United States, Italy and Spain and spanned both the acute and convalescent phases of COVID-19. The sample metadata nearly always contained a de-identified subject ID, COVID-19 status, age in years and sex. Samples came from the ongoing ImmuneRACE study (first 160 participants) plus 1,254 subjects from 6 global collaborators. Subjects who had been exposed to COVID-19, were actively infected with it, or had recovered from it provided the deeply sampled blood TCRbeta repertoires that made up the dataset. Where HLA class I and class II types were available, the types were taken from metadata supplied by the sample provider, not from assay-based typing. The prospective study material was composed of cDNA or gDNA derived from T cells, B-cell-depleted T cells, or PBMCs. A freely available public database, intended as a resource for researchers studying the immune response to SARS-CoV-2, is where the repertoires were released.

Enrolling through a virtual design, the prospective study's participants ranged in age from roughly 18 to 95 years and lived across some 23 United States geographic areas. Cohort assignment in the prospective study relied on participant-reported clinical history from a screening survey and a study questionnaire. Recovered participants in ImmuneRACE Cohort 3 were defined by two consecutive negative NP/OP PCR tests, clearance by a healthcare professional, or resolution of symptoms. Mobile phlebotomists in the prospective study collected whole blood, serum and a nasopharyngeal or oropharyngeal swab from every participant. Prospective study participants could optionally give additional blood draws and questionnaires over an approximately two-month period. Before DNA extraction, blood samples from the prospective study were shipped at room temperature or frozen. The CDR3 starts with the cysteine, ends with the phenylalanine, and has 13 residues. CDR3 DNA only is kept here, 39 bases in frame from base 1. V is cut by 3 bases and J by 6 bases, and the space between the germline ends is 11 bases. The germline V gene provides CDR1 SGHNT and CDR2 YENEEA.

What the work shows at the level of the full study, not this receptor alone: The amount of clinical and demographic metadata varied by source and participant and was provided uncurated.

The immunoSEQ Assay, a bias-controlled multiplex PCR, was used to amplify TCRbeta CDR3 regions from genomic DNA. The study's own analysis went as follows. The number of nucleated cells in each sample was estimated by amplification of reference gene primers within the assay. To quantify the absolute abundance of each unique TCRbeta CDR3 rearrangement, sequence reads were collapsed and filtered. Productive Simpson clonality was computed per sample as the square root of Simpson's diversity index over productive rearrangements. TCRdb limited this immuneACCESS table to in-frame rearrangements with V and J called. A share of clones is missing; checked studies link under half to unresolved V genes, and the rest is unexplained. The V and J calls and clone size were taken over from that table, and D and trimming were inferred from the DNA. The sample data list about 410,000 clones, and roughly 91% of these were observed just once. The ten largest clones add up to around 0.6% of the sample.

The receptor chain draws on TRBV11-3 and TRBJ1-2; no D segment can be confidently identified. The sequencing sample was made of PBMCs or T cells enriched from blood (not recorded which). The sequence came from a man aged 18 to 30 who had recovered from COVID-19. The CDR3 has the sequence CASSFRGINGYTF. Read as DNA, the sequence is TGTGCCAGCAGCTTCCGGGGAATCAATGGCTACACCTTC.